This T cell receptor (beta chain) was sequenced in a study of T cell responses to AZD1222 COVID-19 vaccine. About the research overall: Recipients boosted at about 4 weeks or about 12 weeks are pooled. Broader study findings: Donor demographics were predominantly white British with a female majority; clonal diversity may be underestimated. Spike-wide coverage was observed for vaccine-associated CD4 TCRs, with dominant responses at 160-218 and 743-854. The study reported that nearly half of spike-specific TCRs target unmutated variant regions.

To note about this clone: Its antigen is unknown.

The repertoire was sequenced with immunoSEQ multiplex PCR; TCRdb's copy has only in-frame clones and lacks some. The table records about 190,000 clones, about 94% of them present only once. Trimming took off 4 bases at V and 4 bases at J, with 8 bases between the two ends. The length of the CDR3 is 12 residues. The germline CDR1 and CDR2 sequences are SGHRS and YFSETQ. The sample was peripheral blood, taken on day 0 of AZD1222 vaccination. The origin of this receptor is an adult in good health. The chain is built from TRBV5-1 and TRBJ1-2, with no clear D. The DNA of the CDR3 is TGCGCCAGCAGCCTCGACCCCTATGGCTACACCTTC. As protein: CASSLDPYGYTF.